A single sample is the source of the 26 T cell receptor beta chains below, sequenced in a study of cytotoxic CD8 clonotypes in ibrutinib-treated CLL. Sequencing used immunoSEQ multiplex PCR; TCRdb keeps in-frame clones, though not all of them. Here the sample spans approximately 24,000 clones, about 78% being singletons. The sample in question was PBMCs, obtained before ibrutinib treatment. The receptor source for this set is a human donor with chronic lymphocytic leukemia.

This clone was seen a handful of times. V is TRBV10-3 and J is TRBJ2-3; TRBD2 matches at 11 bases. Germline values: CDR1 ENHRY, CDR2 SYGVKD. This CDR3 comprises 17 residues. Trimming took 6 bases from V and 0 from J; bases not matched to a gene: 8. CDR3 sequence: CAISDRLAGTSTDTQYF. In nucleotides, the CDR3 is TGTGCCATCAGCGATAGACTAGCGGGAACTAGCACAGATACGCAGTATTTT.

The genes are TRBV5-1 and TRBJ2-2, with D possibly TRBD1 on 6 matching bases. The CDR3 totals 15 residues. With 0 bases removed from V and 6 bases from J, the gap between germline ends came to 12 bases. Germline CDR1 is SGHRS and CDR2 is YFSETQ. DNA for the CDR3: TGCGCCAGCAGCTTGGTTGTAGGGGGATCCGGGGAGCTGTTTTTT. Translation: CASSLVVGGSGELFF. Complete variable domain (other parts from reference TRBV5-1 and TRBJ2-2): KAGVTQTPRYLIKTRGQQVTLSCSPISGHRSVSWYQQTPGQGLQFLFEYFSETQRNKGNFPGRFSGRQFSNSRSEMNVSTLELGDSALYLCASSLVVGGSGELFFGEGSRLTVL.

The chain has TRBV6-5 and TRBJ1-3; D may be TRBD1 (6 bases). Deletions cut 6 bases from V and 3 bases from J, with 9 bases between. Per germline, CDR1 MNHEY and CDR2 SVGAGI. The CDR3 is 13 residues long. For the CDR3, the DNA is TGTGCCAGCAGCTTGACAGGTGGAAACACCATATATTTT. Amino acids: CASSLTGGNTIYF.

J is TRBJ1-3 and V is TRBV5-1, with D possibly TRBD1 on 5 matching bases. V shed 7 bases and J shed 0 bases, with 17 bases lying between them. CDR1 and CDR2 (germline): SGHRS, YFSETQ. The CDR3 covers 16 residues. CDR3 sequence reads: CASRGRAAYSGNTIYF. The CDR3 region has the DNA TGCGCCAGCCGGGGGAGGGCAGCCTACTCTGGAAACACCATATATTTT. The full variable domain, its missing parts supplied by reference TRBV5-1 and TRBJ1-3, is KAGVTQTPRYLIKTRGQQVTLSCSPISGHRSVSWYQQTPGQGLQFLFEYFSETQRNKGNFPGRFSGRQFSNSRSEMNVSTLELGDSALYLCASRGRAAYSGNTIYFGEGSWLTVV.

The genes are TRBV4-1 and TRBJ2-2; 7 bases fit TRBD2. Germline-derived CDR1 and CDR2 are MGHRA and YSYEKL. The CDR3 is 17 amino acids. J gave up 0 bases and V 1 base, and 5 bases lay outside the gene matches. In DNA, the CDR3 is TGCGCCAGCAGCCAAGGAAGCCTAGCGGCGAACACCGGGGAGCTGTTTTTT. Translation: CASSQGSLAANTGELFF.

This clone appeared a single time. The chain uses TRBV21-1 and TRBJ2-5; the D call TRBD1 from the table was never checked on the DNA. TRBV21-1 is deemed a pseudogene. CDR3 length: 14 residues. This CDR3 is CASSSVQGTETQYF. In nucleotides, the CDR3 is TGTGCCAGCAGCAGTGTGCAGGGGACAGAGACCCAGTACTTC.

J is TRBJ2-3 and V is TRBV7-6, with D perhaps TRBD2 (7 bases). The CDR3 runs 17 residues. Trimming shortened V by 5 bases and J by 2 bases, and 20 bases separated the two germline ends. Germline values: CDR1 SGHVS, CDR2 FNYEAQ. CDR3 sequence (DNA): TGTGCCAGCAGCCCTGGTCGTGGGAGGGGGGCCACAGATACGCAGTATTTT. It encodes CASSPGRGRGATDTQYF.

The chain employs TRBV7-2 and TRBJ2-7, with 9 bases matching TRBD2. CDR1 is SGHTA, CDR2 FQGNSA, per germline. The CDR3 is made up of 14 amino acids. Trimming at V came to 2 bases and at J to 3 bases, leaving 2 bases not matched to a gene. The CDR3 sequence is CASSLLAGDYEQYF. CDR3 sequence (DNA): TGTGCCAGCAGCTTATTAGCGGGAGACTACGAGCAGTACTTC.

J is TRBJ1-5 and V is TRBV5-4; D is ambiguous. Germline values: CDR1 SGHNT, CDR2 YYREEE (reference sequence). V was cut by 4 bases and J by 7 bases, with 12 bases left in between. There are 13 residues in the CDR3. The CDR3 DNA is TGTGCCAGCAGCCCGGCCCCGAGCCAGCCCCAGCATTTT. Its translation: CASSPAPSQPQHF.

This chain links TRBV5-1 with TRBJ2-7, with TRBD2 identical over 7 bases. The trim removed 0 bases at V and 7 bases at J, leaving 16 bases unmatched. The CDR3 spans 17 residues. The germline gives CDR1 SGHRS, CDR2 YFSETQ. CDR3 nucleotide sequence: TGCGCCAGCAGCTTGGCGCTAACCGGGACTACCCTAGAAGAGCAGTACTTC. This codes for CASSLALTGTTLEEQYF. Full variable domain (remainder filled in from reference TRBV5-1 and TRBJ2-7): KAGVTQTPRYLIKTRGQQVTLSCSPISGHRSVSWYQQTPGQGLQFLFEYFSETQRNKGNFPGRFSGRQFSNSRSEMNVSTLELGDSALYLCASSLALTGTTLEEQYFGPGTRLTVT.

The CDR3 region is CASRTQGFTEAFF. The CDR3 DNA reads TGTGCCAGCAGAACTCAGGGTTTCACTGAAGCTTTCTTT. The chain has TRBV28 and TRBJ1-1; maybe TRBD1 (5 bases). Germline lookup yields CDR1 MDHEN and CDR2 SYDVKM. The CDR3 loop spans 13 amino acids. Trimming removed 6 bases at V and 4 bases at J, with 12 bases between.

This chain uses TRBV9 with TRBJ1-2; D uncertain. This CDR3 has 13 residues. Germline lookup yields CDR1 SGDLS and CDR2 YYNGEE. Trimming removed 4 bases from V and 4 bases from J, with 11 bases in between. CDR3 region: CASSPQSAYGYTF. Written as DNA, the CDR3 is TGTGCCAGCAGCCCCCAGTCAGCCTATGGCTACACCTTC.

The rearrangement joins TRBV7-8 to TRBJ1-1; D is undetermined. Germline CDR1 SGHVS, CDR2 FQNEAQ. This CDR3 has 18 amino acids. V gave up 3 bases and J gave up 1 base, with 21 bases separating them. The CDR3 region has the DNA TGTGCCAGCAGCTTTGCCCGAACAGCTGCTAGACGGAACACTGAAGCTTTCTTT. Protein product: CASSFARTAARRNTEAFF.

In this sample, this clone turned up a few times. The genes are TRBV7-3 and TRBJ2-1, with D possibly called TRBD1 or TRBD2 (6 bases each). V lost 4 bases and J 0 bases, leaving 16 bases between the germline ends. CDR3 length equals 17 residues. Germline CDR1 SGHTA, CDR2 FQGTGA. The CDR3 here is CASSSRGGRSSYNEQFF. The CDR3 DNA sequence: TGTGCCAGCAGCTCTCGAGGGGGGCGGAGCTCCTACAATGAGCAGTTCTTC.

The chain couples TRBV14 to TRBJ1-2; D remains unclear. The CDR3 totals 14 residues. CDR1 is SGHDN, CDR2 FVKESK, per germline. V was pared by 0 bases and J by 4 bases, with 9 bases between. The DNA for the CDR3 is TGTGCCAGCAGCCAAGATCAGGCCCCCTATGGCTACACCTTC. This translates into CASSQDQAPYGYTF.

The CDR3 nucleotides read TGTGCCTGGAGTCACAGGGGGCGAGACTACGAGCAGTACTTC. This encodes CAWSHRGRDYEQYF. The V and J genes are TRBV30 and TRBJ2-7; 9 bases line up with TRBD1. Trimming removed 2 bases from V and 3 bases from J; junction bases left unmatched: 5. This CDR3 region has 14 residues. Looked up from germline, CDR1 is GTSNPN and CDR2 is SVGIG (reference sequence).

The V gene is TRBV5-4, the J gene TRBJ1-2; D gene unclear. Germline V gene lookup returns CDR1 SGHNT and CDR2 YYREEE (reference sequence). The CDR3 covers 12 residues. Trimming took 0 bases from V and 7 from J, leaving 7 bases between them. CDR3 sequence reads: CASSLVSSGYTF. CDR3 bases: TGTGCCAGCAGCTTGGTGTCGAGTGGCTACACCTTC.

V usage is TRBV6-5 and J usage is TRBJ1-1; D remains ambiguous. V was clipped by 0 bases and J by 2 bases, with 13 bases between them. Germline V gene data show CDR1 as MNHEY and CDR2 as SVGAGI. The CDR3 extends over 16 amino acids. In DNA, the CDR3 is TGTGCCAGCAGTTACTCGAGGCAGCTCTCTAACACTGAAGCTTTCTTT. It encodes CASSYSRQLSNTEAFF.

Points on this clone: The germline gene is not matched at one end of the junction; a read error may be the cause. V gene TRBV30 combines with J gene TRBJ2-7; D perhaps matches TRBD2 (5 bases). CDR3 length equals 13 residues. Germline V gene lookup returns CDR1 GTSNPN and CDR2 SVGIG (reference sequence). CDR3: CAWSFGRGFEPGF. CDR3 in DNA: TGTGCCTGGAGTTTTGGACGGGGATTCGAGCCGGGCTTC.

This rearrangement joins TRBV4-1 to TRBJ2-7, with 7 bases lining up with TRBD1. Germline lookup yields CDR1 MGHRA and CDR2 YSYEKL. CDR3 length: 18 residues. Trimming removed 0 bases from V and 6 bases from J; junction bases left unmatched: 17. The CDR3 nucleotides read TGCGCCAGCAGCCAAGATCAAATTCGCACAGGGGTTATAGGCGAGCAGTACTTC. Translating gives CASSQDQIRTGVIGEQYF.

This clone was recorded a few times. This chain joins TRBV5-5 and TRBJ1-2, with D perhaps matching TRBD1 (5 bases). The length of the CDR3 is 14 residues. The germline V gene encodes CDR1 SGHKS and CDR2 YYEKEE (reference sequence). The ends were cut back, 3 bases at V and 5 bases at J, with 14 bases in the middle. The DNA for the CDR3 is TGTGCCAGCAGCTCAATGGACACCCTATATGGCTACACCTTC. This sequence encodes CASSSMDTLYGYTF. Full variable domain (remainder filled in from reference TRBV5-5 and TRBJ1-2): DAGVTQSPTHLIKTRGQQVTLRCSPISGHKSVSWYQQVLGQGPQFIFQYYEKEERGRGNFPDRFSARQFPNYSSELNVNALLLGDSALYLCASSSMDTLYGYTFGSGTRLTVV.

The rearrangement uses TRBV4-1 and TRBJ1-3; D ambiguous. Germline CDR1 is MGHRA and CDR2 is YSYEKL. CDR3 length: 13 residues. The V end lost 1 base, the J end lost 7 bases, and 8 bases lay between the germline ends. CDR3 sequence: CASSQGSLNTIYF. Here the CDR3 DNA reads TGCGCCAGCAGCCAAGGCTCCCTGAACACCATATATTTT.

The chain couples TRBV29-1 to TRBJ2-1; D uncertain. The V gene's germline CDR1 is SQVTM and CDR2 ANQGSEA. The CDR3 is made up of 11 amino acids. Trimming cost V 7 bases and J 6 bases, with 10 bases left between them. In DNA, the CDR3 is TGCAGCGCAAGGAACAGCAATGAGCAGTTCTTC. It translates to CSARNSNEQFF.

Concerning this clone: The conserved final phenylalanine or tryptophan is absent from the CDR3, which likely points to a read error. The DNA is omitted, as the CDR3 cannot be located on it reliably, and the CDR3 follows TCRdb's listing. The chain joins TRBV6-4 to TRBJ2-7; the table's D call of TRBD1 was not tested on the DNA. The CDR3 is made up of 13 amino acids, end residues included. Germline values: CDR1 MRHNA, CDR2 SNTAGT. CDR3 amino acids: CASSGGTPRNESI.

The V call is TRBV27, the J call TRBJ1-2; 9 positions match TRBD1. The CDR3 extends over 15 amino acids. Germline V lookup: CDR1 MNHEY, CDR2 SMNVEV (reference sequence). V lost 3 bases, J lost 4 bases, and 6 bases stayed unmatched. The CDR3 reads CASSFGDRVGYGYTF. In DNA form, the CDR3 reads TGTGCCAGCAGTTTCGGGGACAGGGTGGGCTATGGCTACACCTTC.

A few counts support this clone. In DNA, the CDR3 is TGTGCCAGCAGTTGGACAGGGAATCAGCCCCAGCATTTT. Its translation is CASSWTGNQPQHF. The rearrangement joins TRBV28 to TRBJ1-5; 8 bases agree with TRBD1. The CDR3 contains 13 residues. CDR1 MDHEN and CDR2 SYDVKM come from the germline V gene. V gave up 4 bases and J gave up 4 bases; unmatched junction bases: 0.